Listed here are 2 T cell receptor beta chains from one sample, sequenced in a study of OX40 agonist ivuxolimab in advanced cancers. TCRdb keeps only in-frame clones here, not all; method: immunoSEQ multiplex PCR. The top ten clones hold approximately 2.5% of a sample with approximately 70,000 clones, 88% of them seen once. Sequences were derived from CD4+ or CD8+ T cells sorted from blood, sampled in a trial of the OX40 agonist ivuxolimab. These receptors came from an adult with an advanced solid tumor such as melanoma, head and neck, liver or kidney cancer.

This clone was found once. The rearrangement joins TRBV18 to TRBJ2-2, with 8 bases that match TRBD1. V trimming: 6 bases; J trimming: 1 base; junction bases outside the gene matches: 4. The germline V gene encodes CDR1 KGHSH and CDR2 LQKENI. CDR3 length: 15 residues. CDR3: CASSTGTGNTGELFF. For the CDR3, the DNA is TGTGCCAGCTCTACTGGGACAGGGAACACCGGGGAGCTGTTTTTT.

The genes are TRBV29-1 and TRBJ1-2, with a possible D match to TRBD1 (6 bases). V was trimmed by 5 bases and J by 3 bases, leaving 13 bases between them. CDR1 is SQVTM, CDR2 ANQGSEA, per germline. The CDR3 has 13 residues. The CDR3: CSVLQGGYYGYTF. The DNA for the CDR3 is TGCAGCGTTCTACAGGGCGGGTACTATGGCTACACCTTC.